This TCR beta chain emerged from a study of shared clonotypes between healthy human individuals. The study's findings and limits: A reduction in generation probabilities was seen for non-shared clonotypes relative to those shared by all four donors. Shared clonotypes: approximately 5% naive CD4, around 3.5% naive CD8, around 2.2% memory CD4, roughly 0.4% memory CD8. Specimens sampled were limited to blood, with tissue repertoires likely differing.

A note on this clone: The antigen is not known.

Samples underwent the assay at deep level. Some clones are missing from TCRdb's copy, which holds only in-frame ones; the method was immunoSEQ multiplex PCR. The sample holds about 1,500,000 clones, around 97% seen once. Trimming removed 1 base from V and 4 bases from J; junction bases left unmatched: 10. The CDR3 has 17 amino acids. Germline loops: CDR1 MDHEN, CDR2 SYDVKM. The gene calls are TRBV28 and TRBJ1-5, with TRBD1 matching 7 bases. Specimen: naive CD4+ T cells sorted from blood. Subset meaning: CD45RA+ positively selected. This clonotype was obtained from a man younger than 40 in good health. The CDR3 nucleotides are TGTGCCAGCAGTTTATCAGGCCTGCGACAGGGTAATCAGCCCCAGCATTTT. It translates to CASSLSGLRQGNQPQHF.